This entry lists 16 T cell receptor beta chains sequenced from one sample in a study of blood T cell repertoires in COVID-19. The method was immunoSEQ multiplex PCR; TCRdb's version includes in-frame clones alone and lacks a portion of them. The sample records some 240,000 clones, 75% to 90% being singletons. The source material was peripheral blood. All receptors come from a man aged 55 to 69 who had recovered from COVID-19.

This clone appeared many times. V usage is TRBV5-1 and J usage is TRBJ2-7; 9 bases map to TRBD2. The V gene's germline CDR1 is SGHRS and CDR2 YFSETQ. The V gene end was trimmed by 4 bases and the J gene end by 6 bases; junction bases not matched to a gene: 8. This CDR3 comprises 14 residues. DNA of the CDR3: TGCGCCAGCAGCGAGGGACTAGCTGCGGGCGAGCAGTACTTC. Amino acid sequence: CASSEGLAAGEQYF.

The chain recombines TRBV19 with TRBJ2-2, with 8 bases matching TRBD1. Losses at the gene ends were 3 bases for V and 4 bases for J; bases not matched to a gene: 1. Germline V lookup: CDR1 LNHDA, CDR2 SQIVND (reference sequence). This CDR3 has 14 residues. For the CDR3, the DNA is TGTGCCAGTAGTATCCAGGGGGCCACCGGGGAGCTGTTTTTT. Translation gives CASSIQGATGELFF.

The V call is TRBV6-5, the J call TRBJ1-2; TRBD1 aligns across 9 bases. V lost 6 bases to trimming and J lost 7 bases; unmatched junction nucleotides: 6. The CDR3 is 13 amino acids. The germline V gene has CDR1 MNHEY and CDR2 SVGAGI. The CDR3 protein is CASSLQGAGGYTF. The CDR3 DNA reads TGTGCCAGCAGCCTACAGGGGGCAGGTGGCTACACCTTC.

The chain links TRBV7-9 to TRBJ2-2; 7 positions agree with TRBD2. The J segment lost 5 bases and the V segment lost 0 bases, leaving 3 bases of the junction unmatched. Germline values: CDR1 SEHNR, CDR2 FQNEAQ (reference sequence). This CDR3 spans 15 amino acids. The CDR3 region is CASSLAGLGTGELFF. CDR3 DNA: TGTGCCAGCAGCTTAGCCGGACTAGGAACCGGGGAGCTGTTTTTT.

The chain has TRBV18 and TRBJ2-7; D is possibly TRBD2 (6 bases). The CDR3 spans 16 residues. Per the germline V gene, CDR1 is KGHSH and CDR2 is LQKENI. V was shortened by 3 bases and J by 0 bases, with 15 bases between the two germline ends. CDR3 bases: TGTGCCAGCTCACCTGCCGGCGGGGCCTCCTCCTACGAGCAGTACTTC. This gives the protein CASSPAGGASSYEQYF.

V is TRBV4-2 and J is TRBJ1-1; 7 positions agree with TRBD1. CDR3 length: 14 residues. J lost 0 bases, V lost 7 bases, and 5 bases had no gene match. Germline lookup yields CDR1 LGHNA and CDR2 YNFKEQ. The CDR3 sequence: CASTRDRMNTEAFF. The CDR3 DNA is TGTGCCAGCACGAGGGACAGAATGAACACTGAAGCTTTCTTT.

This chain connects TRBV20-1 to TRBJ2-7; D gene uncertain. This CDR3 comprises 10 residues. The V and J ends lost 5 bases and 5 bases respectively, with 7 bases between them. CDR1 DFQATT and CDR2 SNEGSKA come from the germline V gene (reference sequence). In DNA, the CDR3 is TGCAGTGCTCCTTTTAACGAGCAGTACTTC. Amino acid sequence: CSAPFNEQYF.

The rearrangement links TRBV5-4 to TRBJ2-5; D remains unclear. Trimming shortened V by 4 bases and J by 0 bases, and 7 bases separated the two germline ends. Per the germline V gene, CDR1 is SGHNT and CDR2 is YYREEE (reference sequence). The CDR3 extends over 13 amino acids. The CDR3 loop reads CASSPSYQETQYF. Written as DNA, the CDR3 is TGTGCCAGCAGCCCCTCCTACCAAGAGACCCAGTACTTC.

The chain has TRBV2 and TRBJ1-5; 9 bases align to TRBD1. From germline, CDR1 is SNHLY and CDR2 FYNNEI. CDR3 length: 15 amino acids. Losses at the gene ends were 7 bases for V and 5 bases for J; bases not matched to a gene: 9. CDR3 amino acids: CASKSWTGDHQPQHF. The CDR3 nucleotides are TGTGCCAGCAAATCCTGGACAGGGGATCATCAGCCCCAGCATTTT. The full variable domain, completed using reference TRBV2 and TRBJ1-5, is EPEVTQTPSHQVTQMGQEVILRCVPISNHLYFYWYRQILGQKVEFLVSFYNNEISEKSEIFDDQFSVERPDGSNFTLKIRSTKLEDSAMYFCASKSWTGDHQPQHFGDGTRLSIL.

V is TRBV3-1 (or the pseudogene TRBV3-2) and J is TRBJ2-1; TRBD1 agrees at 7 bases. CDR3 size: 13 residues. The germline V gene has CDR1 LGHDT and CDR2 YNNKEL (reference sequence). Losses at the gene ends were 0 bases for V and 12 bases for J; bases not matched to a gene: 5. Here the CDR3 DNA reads TGTGCCAGCAGCCAAGACAGGGGGTCGAGGCAGTTCTTC. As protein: CASSQDRGSRQFF.

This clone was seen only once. In nucleotides, the CDR3 is TGTGCCAGCAGCCTTGGACTAGCGGGACCCTACGAGCAGTACTTC. Its protein is CASSLGLAGPYEQYF. The chain combines TRBV7-2 with TRBJ2-7; 12 bases line up with TRBD2. The CDR3 loop spans 15 amino acids. Germline CDR1 is SGHTA and CDR2 is FQGNSA. J lost 2 bases, V lost 5 bases, and 4 bases had no gene match.

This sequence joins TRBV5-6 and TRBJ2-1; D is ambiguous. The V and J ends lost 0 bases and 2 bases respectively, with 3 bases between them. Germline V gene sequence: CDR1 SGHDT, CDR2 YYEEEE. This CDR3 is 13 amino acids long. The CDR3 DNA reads TGTGCCAGCAGCTTGGGGCCCTACAATGAGCAGTTCTTC. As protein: CASSLGPYNEQFF.

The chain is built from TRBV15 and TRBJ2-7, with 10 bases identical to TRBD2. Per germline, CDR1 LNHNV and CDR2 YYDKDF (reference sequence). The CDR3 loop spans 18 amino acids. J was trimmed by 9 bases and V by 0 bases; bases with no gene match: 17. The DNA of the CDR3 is TGTGCCACCAGCAGAGATCGGGCTAGCGGGGGCTTCCTACGAGGGCAGTACTTC. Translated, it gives CATSRDRASGGFLRGQYF.

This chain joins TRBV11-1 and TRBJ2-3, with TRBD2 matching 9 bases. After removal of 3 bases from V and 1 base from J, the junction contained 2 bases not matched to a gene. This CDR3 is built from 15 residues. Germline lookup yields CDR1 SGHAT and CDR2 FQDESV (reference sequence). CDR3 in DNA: TGTGCCAGCAGCTTTAGGACTAGCGGCACAGATACGCAGTATTTT. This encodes CASSFRTSGTDTQYF.

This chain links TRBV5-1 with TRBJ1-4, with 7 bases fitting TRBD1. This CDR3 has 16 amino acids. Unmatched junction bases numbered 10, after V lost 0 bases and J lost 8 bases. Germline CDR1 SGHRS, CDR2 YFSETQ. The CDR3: CASSLGQVGGIEKLFF. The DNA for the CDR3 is TGCGCCAGCAGCTTGGGGCAGGTAGGGGGCATCGAAAAACTGTTTTTT.

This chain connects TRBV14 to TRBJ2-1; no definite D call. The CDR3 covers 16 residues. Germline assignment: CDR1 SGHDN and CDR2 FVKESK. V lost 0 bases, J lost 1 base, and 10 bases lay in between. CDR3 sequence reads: CASSQDGMASYNEQFF. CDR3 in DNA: TGTGCCAGCAGCCAAGATGGCATGGCATCCTACAATGAGCAGTTCTTC.